This T cell receptor beta chain was found in a study of T cells in localized non-small cell lung cancer. General study findings and limits: When the top 100 tumor clones were examined, a median approximately 60 of them also appeared in the adjacent lung, which was paired and uninvolved. One tumor region alone was sequenced, and heterogeneity therefore remains possible. Elevated circulating T cell density in blood was associated with longer overall survival. Highest T cell clonality was seen in uninvolved adjacent lung, surpassing that measured in tumor.

The data were produced by immunoSEQ multiplex PCR, yet TCRdb's version contains in-frame clones alone and is incomplete. This table holds 40,000 or so clones, around 79% found once. A remark on this clone: No antigen is known for it.

The CDR3 length is 15 residues. Trimming pared 6 bases from V and 3 bases from J, leaving 14 bases between. The germline V gene has CDR1 MNHEY and CDR2 SVGAGI. The sequenced sample was PBMCs, obtained before any cancer treatment. This chain connects TRBV6-5 to TRBJ1-4; D is ambiguous. This sequence originates from a woman aged 35 to 75 with stage II squamous cell lung carcinoma. The DNA for the CDR3 is TGTGCCAGCAGCCCCTATTTTGGCTCTAATGAAAAACTGTTTTTT. It translates to CASSPYFGSNEKLFF.